The next 25 T cell receptor beta chains were all read from a single sample in a study of blood T cell repertoires in COVID-19. This table comes from immunoSEQ multiplex PCR, and its TCRdb copy is limited to in-frame clones, with some not included. The sample records about 130,000 clones, around 79% being singletons. Source material: peripheral blood. These receptor sequences come from a woman aged 70 to 79 with COVID-19, enrolled during active disease.

The chain combines TRBV5-1 with TRBJ1-4; 8 bases map to TRBD1. J gave up 8 bases and V 4 bases, and 10 bases lay outside the gene matches. The CDR3 runs to 15 residues. CDR1 is SGHRS and CDR2 is YFSETQ in the germline V gene. The CDR3 DNA reads TGCGCCAGCAGCGCCGGGACAGGAGTTTGGGAAAAACTGTTTTTT. It translates to CASSAGTGVWEKLFF.

This chain's CDR3 is CASRTGERGRTNEKLFF. CDR3 nucleotide sequence: TGTGCCAGCCGTACAGGGGAAAGGGGTAGAACTAATGAAAAACTGTTTTTT. The chain links TRBV2 to TRBJ1-4; 7 nucleotides align to TRBD1. This CDR3 comprises 17 residues. Looked up from germline, CDR1 is SNHLY and CDR2 is FYNNEI. Trimming at V came to 8 bases and at J to 1 base, leaving 13 bases not matched to a gene. The full variable domain, its missing parts supplied by reference TRBV2 and TRBJ1-4, is EPEVTQTPSHQVTQMGQEVILRCVPISNHLYFYWYRQILGQKVEFLVSFYNNEISEKSEIFDDQFSVERPDGSNFTLKIRSTKLEDSAMYFCASRTGERGRTNEKLFFGSGTQLSVL.

This chain links TRBV6-2 or TRBV6-3 with TRBJ1-4; D perhaps matches TRBD1 (6 bases). This CDR3 spans 17 amino acids. Deletions cut 2 bases from V and 0 bases from J, with 13 bases between. The germline V gene encodes CDR1 MNHEY and CDR2 SVGEGT. The CDR3 region has the DNA TGTGCCAGCAGTTACCAGACAGGCAGTGCAACTAATGAAAAACTGTTTTTT. Protein: CASSYQTGSATNEKLFF.

V gene TRBV19 combines with J gene TRBJ2-2, with a tentative D call TRBD1 (7 bases). The CDR3 is made up of 15 amino acids. The V gene lost 2 bases and the J gene lost 4 bases, with 11 bases spanning the gap. Germline CDR1 reads LNHDA; CDR2 reads SQIVND (reference sequence). CDR3 nucleotide sequence: TGTGCCAGTAGTATACAGGGGGGAACCACCGGGGAGCTGTTTTTT. Its protein is CASSIQGGTTGELFF.

The chain carries TRBV7-2 and TRBJ2-1; weak D call: TRBD2 (7 bases). Trimming cost V 4 bases and J 4 bases, with 23 bases left between them. The CDR3 has 18 amino acids. Germline CDR1 SGHTA, CDR2 FQGNSA. CDR3 in amino acids: CASSSPAGLGGQYNEQFF. The CDR3 DNA sequence: TGTGCCAGCAGCTCCCCGGCCGGCCTGGGGGGGCAGTACAATGAGCAGTTCTTC.

The rearrangement links TRBV24-1 to TRBJ2-2, with TRBD1 matching 11 bases. The germline V gene encodes CDR1 KGHDR and CDR2 SFDVKD. This CDR3 is 16 amino acids long. Trimming cost V 4 bases and J 4 bases; bases outside gene matches: 4. The CDR3 DNA follows: TGTGCCACCAGTGACCGGGGACAGGGGGGCACCGGGGAGCTGTTTTTT. Translated: CATSDRGQGGTGELFF.

V usage is TRBV19 and J usage is TRBJ1-5; 10 bases map to TRBD1. Unmatched junction bases numbered 11, after V lost 3 bases and J lost 0 bases. Germline V gives CDR1 LNHDA, CDR2 SQIVND (reference sequence). This CDR3 is built from 19 residues. This CDR3 reads CASSMVGTGDAYSNQPQHF. The CDR3 DNA follows: TGTGCCAGTAGTATGGTGGGGACAGGGGACGCCTATAGCAATCAGCCCCAGCATTTT. Variable domain in full (rest from reference TRBV19 and TRBJ1-5): DGGITQSPKYLFRKEGQNVTLSCEQNLNHDAMYWYRQDPGQGLRLIYYSQIVNDFQKGDIAEGYSVSREKKESFPLTVTSAQKNPTAFYLCASSMVGTGDAYSNQPQHFGDGTRLSIL.

This clone was seen only a few times. The V gene is TRBV24-1, the J gene TRBJ1-1; D is unresolved. Trimming took off 4 bases at V and 7 bases at J, with 6 bases between the two ends. The CDR3 has 11 residues. Looked up from germline, CDR1 is KGHDR and CDR2 is SFDVKD. CDR3 nucleotides: TGTGCCACCAGTGAGGGGAGTGAAGCTTTCTTT. This sequence encodes CATSEGSEAFF.

The chain couples TRBV6-5 to TRBJ2-5; D unclear. The ends were cut back, 5 bases at V and 2 bases at J, with 12 bases in the middle. From germline, CDR1 is MNHEY and CDR2 SVGAGI. The CDR3 consists of 14 residues. CDR3 DNA: TGTGCCAGCAGTACCCACAGAAAACAAGAGACCCAGTACTTC. This translates into CASSTHRKQETQYF.

The V call is TRBV5-6, the J call TRBJ2-7; TRBD1 is a possible D gene (5 bases). Germline CDR1 reads SGHDT; CDR2 reads YYEEEE. The CDR3 is 14 amino acids. Trimming took off 0 bases at V and 3 bases at J, with 10 bases between the two ends. The CDR3 reads CASSLDLDNYEQYF. CDR3 bases: TGTGCCAGCAGCTTGGATTTGGACAACTACGAGCAGTACTTC.

The V gene is TRBV5-1, the J gene TRBJ2-2; TRBD1 matches at 10 bases. There are 15 residues in the CDR3. The V and J ends lost 4 bases and 7 bases, in that order; junction bases with no gene match: 7. The germline CDR1 and CDR2 sequences are SGHRS and YFSETQ. The CDR3 reads CASSKGQGYGGELFF. As DNA, the CDR3 is TGCGCCAGCAGCAAGGGACAGGGGTATGGCGGGGAGCTGTTTTTT. Supplemented by reference TRBV5-1 and TRBJ2-2, the full variable domain reads KAGVTQTPRYLIKTRGQQVTLSCSPISGHRSVSWYQQTPGQGLQFLFEYFSETQRNKGNFPGRFSGRQFSNSRSEMNVSTLELGDSALYLCASSKGQGYGGELFFGEGSRLTVL.

V gene TRBV5-6 combines with J gene TRBJ1-1; 8 bases line up with TRBD1. The V segment lost 4 bases and the J segment 8 bases; nucleotides outside the gene matches: 4. The CDR3 loop spans 12 amino acids. Germline CDR1 is SGHDT and CDR2 is YYEEEE. CDR3 region: CASSRTGGEAFF. CDR3 nucleotide sequence: TGTGCCAGCAGCCGAACAGGGGGGGAAGCTTTCTTT.

The rearrangement links TRBV24-1 to TRBJ2-3; D remains unclear. Trimming removed 3 bases at V and 0 bases at J, with 3 bases between. CDR3 length equals 13 residues. CDR1 is KGHDR and CDR2 is SFDVKD in the germline V gene. The CDR3 loop reads CATSDPSTDTQYF. CDR3 DNA sequence: TGTGCCACCAGTGATCCGAGCACAGATACGCAGTATTTT.

This clone has only one observation. The rearrangement uses TRBV3-1 (or the pseudogene TRBV3-2) and TRBJ2-3; no clear D gene. The germline V gene has CDR1 LGHDT and CDR2 YNNKEL (reference sequence). This CDR3 comprises 13 residues. Deletions cut 2 bases from V and 2 bases from J, with 5 bases between. CDR3 bases: TGTGCCAGCAGCCAAATATACACAGATACGCAGTATTTT. Translation gives CASSQIYTDTQYF.

As regards this clone: One end of the junction varies from germline; a read error may be responsible. The chain has TRBV14 and TRBJ2-1, with 9 bases fitting TRBD2. The germline V gene encodes CDR1 SGHDN and CDR2 FVKESK. CDR3 size: 15 residues. The DNA of the CDR3 is TGTGCCAGCAGTCAAGCTAGCGGGGTCTACAATGAGCAGTTCTTC. Its translation is CASSQASGVYNEQFF.

This sequence joins TRBV7-8 and TRBJ2-3, with unresolved D. The germline V gene has CDR1 SGHVS and CDR2 FQNEAQ. This CDR3 comprises 17 residues. The ends were cut back, 0 bases at V and 1 base at J, with 14 bases in the middle. The CDR3 spells CASSLAVNWARTDTQYF. In DNA form, the CDR3 reads TGTGCCAGCAGCTTAGCGGTTAATTGGGCCCGCACAGATACGCAGTATTTT.

V is TRBV7-2 and J is TRBJ1-6; 7 bases are shared with TRBD1. Germline lookup yields CDR1 SGHTA and CDR2 FQGNSA. There are 16 residues in the CDR3. V shed 5 bases and J 8 bases; nucleotides not matched to a gene: 12. The CDR3 here is CASSKGVGQPDSPLHF. The DNA of the CDR3 is TGTGCCAGCAGCAAAGGGGTGGGACAGCCGGATTCACCCCTCCACTTT.

This clone was observed a handful of times. V usage is TRBV6-5 and J usage is TRBJ1-5; D gene unclear. V was pared by 2 bases and J by 9 bases, with 11 bases between. CDR3 length equals 13 residues. CDR1 and CDR2 (germline): MNHEY, SVGAGI. The CDR3 DNA reads TGTGCCAGCAGTTACGAAGCGGGGAGGCCCCAGCATTTT. This sequence encodes CASSYEAGRPQHF.

The chain joins TRBV6-1 to TRBJ1-5; D is unresolved. The CDR3 consists of 12 residues. The germline gives CDR1 MNHNS, CDR2 SASEGT. The V end lost 2 bases, the J end lost 4 bases, and 3 bases lay between the germline ends. CDR3 nucleotide sequence: TGTGCCAGCAGTGAATCTAATCAGCCCCAGCATTTT. Amino acids: CASSESNQPQHF.

The chain has TRBV13 and TRBJ2-5; D perhaps matches TRBD2 (5 bases). Between the trimmed V and J ends, which lost 3 bases and 5 bases, there was a span of 13 bases. CDR1 and CDR2 (germline): PRHDT, FYEKMQ (reference sequence). The CDR3 runs to 14 residues. The CDR3 protein is CASSFGSYEETQYF. In nucleotides, the CDR3 is TGTGCCAGCAGCTTTGGGAGTTACGAGGAGACCCAGTACTTC.

CDR3 sequence (DNA): TGTGCCAGCAGTTCAGGGGTCACTGAAGCTTTCTTT. It codes for CASSSGVTEAFF. The chain has TRBV28 and TRBJ1-1, with D tentatively TRBD1 (6 bases). Trimming took off 4 bases at V and 4 bases at J, with 7 bases between the two ends. CDR1 and CDR2 from the germline V gene are MDHEN and SYDVKM. The CDR3 covers 12 residues.

The chain joins TRBV28 to TRBJ1-1, with D hard to call. CDR3 size: 14 residues. Germline assignment: CDR1 MDHEN and CDR2 SYDVKM. V lost 2 bases and J 1 base, leaving 8 bases between the germline ends. The CDR3 DNA follows: TGTGCCAGCAGTTTACCCCCCTGGAACACTGAAGCTTTCTTT. It specifies CASSLPPWNTEAFF.

The V call is TRBV5-1, the J call TRBJ2-3; D is undetermined. The CDR3 runs to 15 residues. The V end was cut by 0 bases, the J end by 6 bases, with 14 bases between. The V gene's germline CDR1 is SGHRS and CDR2 YFSETQ. CDR3 sequence: CASSLDDPRGDTQYF. For the CDR3, the DNA is TGCGCCAGCAGCTTGGACGACCCACGCGGTGATACGCAGTATTTT.

The chain employs TRBV7-6 and TRBJ1-5; D uncertain. The germline V gene encodes CDR1 SGHVS and CDR2 FNYEAQ. V lost 5 bases to trimming and J lost 0 bases, with 14 bases between them. The CDR3 sequence is 16 residues long. The CDR3 sequence is CASSVGAGISNQPQHF. CDR3 nucleotides: TGTGCCAGCAGCGTAGGAGCGGGGATTAGCAATCAGCCCCAGCATTTT.

The rearrangement links TRBV19 to TRBJ2-7, with TRBD2 as a possible D gene (6 bases). Germline-derived CDR1 and CDR2 are LNHDA and SQIVND (reference sequence). Trimming took off 5 bases at V and 0 bases at J, with 14 bases between the two ends. The CDR3 sequence is 15 residues long. As DNA, the CDR3 is TGTGCCAGTAGTTCGGGCGGGGTTAGCTCCTACGAGCAGTACTTC. Residues: CASSSGGVSSYEQYF.